This T cell receptor beta chain was documented in a study of cytomegalovirus exposure and HLA in healthy donors. Study findings and constraints: Looking again later, the authors saw that most CMV-associated TCR beta chains seemed HLA-restricted.

As concerns this clone: Its antigen is currently unknown.

The CDR3 length is 14 residues. Trimming shortened V by 6 bases and J by 4 bases, and 13 bases separated the two germline ends. Looked up from germline, CDR1 is SNHLY and CDR2 is FYNNEI. The PCR used 60 Vbeta and 13 Jbeta primers. Measured with immunoSEQ multiplex PCR; TCRdb has only the in-frame clones, and not every one. This table holds about 140,000 clones, 80% found once. V is TRBV2 and J is TRBJ1-5; no clear D. The sample taken for sequencing was PBMCs. This receptor was obtained from a man over 45 in good health and CMV-seronegative. In nucleotides, the CDR3 is TGTGCCAGCAGCGCTACGAGCGTAAATCAGCCCCAGCATTTT. Its protein product is CASSATSVNQPQHF.